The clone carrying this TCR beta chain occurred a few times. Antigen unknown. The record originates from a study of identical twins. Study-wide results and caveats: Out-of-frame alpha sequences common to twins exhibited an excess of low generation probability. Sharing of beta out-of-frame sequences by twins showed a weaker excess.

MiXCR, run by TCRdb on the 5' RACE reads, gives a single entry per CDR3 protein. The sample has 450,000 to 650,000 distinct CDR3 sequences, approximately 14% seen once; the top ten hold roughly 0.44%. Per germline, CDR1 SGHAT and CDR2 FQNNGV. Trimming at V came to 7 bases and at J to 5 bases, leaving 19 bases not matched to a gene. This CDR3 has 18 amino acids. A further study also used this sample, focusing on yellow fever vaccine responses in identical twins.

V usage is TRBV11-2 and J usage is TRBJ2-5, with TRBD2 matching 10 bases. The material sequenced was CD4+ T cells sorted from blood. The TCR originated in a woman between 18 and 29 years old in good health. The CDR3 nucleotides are TGTGCCAGCACCTACCGACCCCCTAGCGGGGGCAGGAGGGAGACCCAGTACTTC. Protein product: CASTYRPPSGGRRETQYF. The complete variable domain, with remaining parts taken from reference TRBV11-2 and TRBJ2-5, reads EAGVAQSPRYKIIEKRQSVAFWCNPISGHATLYWYQQILGQGPKLLIQFQNNGVVDDSQLPKDRFSAERLKGVDSTLKIQPAKLEDSAVYLCASTYRPPSGGRRETQYFGPGTRLLVL.